Here is one T cell receptor beta chain with its context. Germline V gene data show CDR1 as DFQATT and CDR2 as SNEGSKA (reference sequence). The CDR3 is made up of 14 amino acids. The J segment lost 3 bases and the V segment lost 5 bases, leaving 10 bases of the junction unmatched. A quantity of roughly 0.5 to 1 ug RNA underwent reverse transcription using random hexamers. The immunoSEQ assay covered 54 Vbeta and 13 Jbeta segments for CDR3. MiXCR, run by TCRdb on the immunoSEQ multiplex PCR reads, gives a single entry per CDR3 protein. The sample contains nearly 200,000 distinct CDR3 sequences, nearly 95% of which appear only once. The sample is drawn from a study of CD8 T cells in Susac syndrome.

J is TRBJ2-7 and V is TRBV20-1, with 7 positions matching TRBD1. This clonotype was sampled from a human donor with multiple sclerosis. Sample: CD4+ T cells from PBMCs. CDR3 residues: CSAPIPGQYYEQYF. CDR3 in DNA: TGCAGTGCTCCAATACCGGGACAGTACTACGAGCAGTACTTC.